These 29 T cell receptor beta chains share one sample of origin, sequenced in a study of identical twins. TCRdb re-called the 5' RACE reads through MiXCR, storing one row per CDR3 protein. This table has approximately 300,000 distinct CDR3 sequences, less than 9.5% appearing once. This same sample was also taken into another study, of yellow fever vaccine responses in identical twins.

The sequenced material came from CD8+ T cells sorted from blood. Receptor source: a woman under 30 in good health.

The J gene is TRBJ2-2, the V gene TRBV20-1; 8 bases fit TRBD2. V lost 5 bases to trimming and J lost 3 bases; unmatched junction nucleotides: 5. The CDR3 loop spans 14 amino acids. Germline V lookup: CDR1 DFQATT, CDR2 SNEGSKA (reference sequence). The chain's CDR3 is CSASLGGDTGELFF. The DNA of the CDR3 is TGCAGTGCTTCCCTCGGGGGGGACACCGGGGAGCTGTTTTTT.

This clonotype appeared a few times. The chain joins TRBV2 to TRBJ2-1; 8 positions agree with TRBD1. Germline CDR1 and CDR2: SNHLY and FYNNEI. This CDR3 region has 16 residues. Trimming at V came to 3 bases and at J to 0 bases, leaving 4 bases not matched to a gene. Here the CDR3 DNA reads TGTGCCAGCAGTGAGTCAGGGGGCAGCTCCTACAATGAGCAGTTCTTC. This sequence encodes CASSESGGSSYNEQFF.

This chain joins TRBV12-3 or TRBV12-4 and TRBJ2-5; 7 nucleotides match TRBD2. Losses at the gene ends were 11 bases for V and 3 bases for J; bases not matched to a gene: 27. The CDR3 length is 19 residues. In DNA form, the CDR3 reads TGTGCCTTCAGTTTACCCCCACCCAATTTGGCGGGAGCCGAAGAGACCCAGTACTTC. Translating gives CAFSLPPPNLAGAEETQYF.

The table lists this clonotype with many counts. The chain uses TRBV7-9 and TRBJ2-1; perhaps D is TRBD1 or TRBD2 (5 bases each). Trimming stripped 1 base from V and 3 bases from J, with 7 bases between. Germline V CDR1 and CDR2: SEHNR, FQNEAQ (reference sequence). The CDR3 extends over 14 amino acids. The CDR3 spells CASSLGDGYNEQFF. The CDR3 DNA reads TGTGCCAGCAGCTTAGGGGACGGCTACAATGAGCAGTTCTTC.

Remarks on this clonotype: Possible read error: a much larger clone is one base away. The CDR3 loop reads CVSSSPSGNTGELFF. In nucleotides, the CDR3 is TGTGTCAGCAGCTCCCCCTCGGGGAACACCGGGGAGCTGTTTTTT. V is TRBV9 and J is TRBJ2-2; D uncertain. Germline V CDR1 and CDR2: SGDLS, YYNGEE. The CDR3 extends over 15 amino acids.

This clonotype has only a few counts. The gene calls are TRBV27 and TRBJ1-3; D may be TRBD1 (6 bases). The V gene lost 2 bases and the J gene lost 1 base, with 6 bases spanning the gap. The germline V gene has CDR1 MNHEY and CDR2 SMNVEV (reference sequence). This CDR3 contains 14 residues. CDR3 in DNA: TGTGCCAGCAGTTTACAGGGGTCTGGAAACACCATATATTTT. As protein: CASSLQGSGNTIYF.

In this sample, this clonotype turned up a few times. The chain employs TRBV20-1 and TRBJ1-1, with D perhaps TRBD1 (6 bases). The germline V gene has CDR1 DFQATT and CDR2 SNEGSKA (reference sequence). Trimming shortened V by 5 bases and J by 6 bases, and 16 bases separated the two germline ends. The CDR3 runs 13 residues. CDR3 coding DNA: TGCAGTGCTCGGAGGGGGGCAGGGGCTGAAGCTTTCTTT. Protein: CSARRGAGAEAFF.

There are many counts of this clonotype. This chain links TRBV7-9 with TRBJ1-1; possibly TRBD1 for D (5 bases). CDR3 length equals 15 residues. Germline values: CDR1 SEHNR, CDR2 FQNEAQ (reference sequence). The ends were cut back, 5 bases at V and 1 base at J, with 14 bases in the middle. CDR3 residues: CASSHSGGSNTEAFF. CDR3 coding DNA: TGTGCCAGCAGCCACTCTGGGGGATCGAACACTGAAGCTTTCTTT.

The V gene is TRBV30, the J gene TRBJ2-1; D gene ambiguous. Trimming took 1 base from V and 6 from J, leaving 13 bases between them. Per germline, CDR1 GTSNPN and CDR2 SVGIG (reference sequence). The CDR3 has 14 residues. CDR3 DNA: TGTGCCTGGAGTGAGATAGGGTCGGTCAATGAGCAGTTCTTC. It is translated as CAWSEIGSVNEQFF.

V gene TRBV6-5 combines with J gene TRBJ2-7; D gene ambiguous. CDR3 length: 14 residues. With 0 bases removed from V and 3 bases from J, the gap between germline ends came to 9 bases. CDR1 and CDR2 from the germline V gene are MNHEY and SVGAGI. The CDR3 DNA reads TGTGCCAGCAGTTACTCGAGTGACCTCTACGAGCAGTACTTC. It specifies CASSYSSDLYEQYF.

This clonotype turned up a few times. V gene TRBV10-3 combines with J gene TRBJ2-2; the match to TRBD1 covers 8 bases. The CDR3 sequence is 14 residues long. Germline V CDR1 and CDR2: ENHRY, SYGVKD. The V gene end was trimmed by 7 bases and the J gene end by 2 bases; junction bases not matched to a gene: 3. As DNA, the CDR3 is TGTGCCATCACGGACAGGGAAAACACCGGGGAGCTGTTTTTT. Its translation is CAITDRENTGELFF.

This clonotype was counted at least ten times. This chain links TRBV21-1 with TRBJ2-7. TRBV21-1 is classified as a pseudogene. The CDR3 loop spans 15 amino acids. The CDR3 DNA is TGTGCCAGCAGCAAAGGCTCCAGACCTTCCTACGAGCAGTACTTC. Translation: CASSKGSRPSYEQYF.

The CDR3 DNA is TGTGCCAGCAGCCGTTTGGGGGGGGACTACAATGAGCAGTTCTTC. Translating gives CASSRLGGDYNEQFF. The V call is TRBV7-3, the J call TRBJ2-1; the match to TRBD2 covers 7 bases. The CDR3 loop spans 15 amino acids. V was pared by 5 bases and J by 3 bases, with 7 bases of the junction left unmatched. The germline CDR1 and CDR2 sequences are SGHTA and FQGTGA. Supplemented by reference TRBV7-3 and TRBJ2-1, the full variable domain reads GAGVSQTPSNKVTEKGKYVELRCDPISGHTALYWYRQSLGQGPEFLIYFQGTGAADDSGLPNDRFFAVRPEGSVSTLKIQRTERGDSAVYLCASSRLGGDYNEQFFGPGTRLTVL.

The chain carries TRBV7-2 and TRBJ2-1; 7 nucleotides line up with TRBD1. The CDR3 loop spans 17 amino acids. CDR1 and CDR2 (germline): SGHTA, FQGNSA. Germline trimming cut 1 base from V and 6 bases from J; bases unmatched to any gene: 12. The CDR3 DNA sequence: TGTGCCAGCAGCTTAGGCCCTATGGACAGGCTAGCCAATGAGCAGTTCTTC. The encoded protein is CASSLGPMDRLANEQFF.

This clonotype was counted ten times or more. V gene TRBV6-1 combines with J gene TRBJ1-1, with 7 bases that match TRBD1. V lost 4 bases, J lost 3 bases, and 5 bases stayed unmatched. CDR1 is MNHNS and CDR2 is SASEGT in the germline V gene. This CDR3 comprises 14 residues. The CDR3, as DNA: TGTGCCAGCAGTGGCAGACAGGGAGACACTGAAGCTTTCTTT. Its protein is CASSGRQGDTEAFF.

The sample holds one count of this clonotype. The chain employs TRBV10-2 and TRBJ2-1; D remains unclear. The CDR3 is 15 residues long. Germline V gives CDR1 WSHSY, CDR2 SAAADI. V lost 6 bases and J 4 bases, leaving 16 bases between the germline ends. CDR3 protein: CASRTGSSSYNEQFF. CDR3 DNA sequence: TGCGCCAGCAGGACCGGGTCAAGCAGTTACAATGAGCAGTTCTTC.

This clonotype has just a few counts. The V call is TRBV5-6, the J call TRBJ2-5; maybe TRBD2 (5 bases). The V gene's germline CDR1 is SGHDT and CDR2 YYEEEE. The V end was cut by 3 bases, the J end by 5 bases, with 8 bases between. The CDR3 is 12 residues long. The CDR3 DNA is TGTGCCAGCAGCTCCCCGGGGGAGACCCAGTACTTC. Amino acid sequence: CASSSPGETQYF.

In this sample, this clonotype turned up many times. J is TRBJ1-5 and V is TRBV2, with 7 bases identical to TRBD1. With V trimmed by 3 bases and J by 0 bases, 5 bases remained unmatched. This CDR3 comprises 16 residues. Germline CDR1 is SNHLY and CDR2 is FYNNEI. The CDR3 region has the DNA TGTGCCAGCAGTGACAGGGGGACATATAGCAATCAGCCCCAGCATTTT. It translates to CASSDRGTYSNQPQHF.

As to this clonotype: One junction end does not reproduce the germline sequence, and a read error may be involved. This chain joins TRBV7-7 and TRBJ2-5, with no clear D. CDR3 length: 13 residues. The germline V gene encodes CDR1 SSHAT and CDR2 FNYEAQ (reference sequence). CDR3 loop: CASSLDARETQYF. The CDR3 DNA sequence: TGTGCTAGCAGCTTAGATGCGCGGGAGACCCAGTACTTC.

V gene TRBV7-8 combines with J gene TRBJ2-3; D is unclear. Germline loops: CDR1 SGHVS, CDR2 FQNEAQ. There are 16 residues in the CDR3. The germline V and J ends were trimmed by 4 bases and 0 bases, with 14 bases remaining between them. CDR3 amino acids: CASSSSPTASTDTQYF. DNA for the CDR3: TGTGCCAGCAGCTCGTCACCTACTGCTAGCACAGATACGCAGTATTTT.

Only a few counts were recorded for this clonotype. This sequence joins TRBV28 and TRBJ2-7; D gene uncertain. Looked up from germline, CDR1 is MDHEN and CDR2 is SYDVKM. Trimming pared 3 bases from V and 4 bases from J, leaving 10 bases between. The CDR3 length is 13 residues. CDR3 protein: CASSFFGLYEQYF. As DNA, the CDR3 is TGTGCCAGCAGTTTCTTCGGGTTATACGAGCAGTACTTC.

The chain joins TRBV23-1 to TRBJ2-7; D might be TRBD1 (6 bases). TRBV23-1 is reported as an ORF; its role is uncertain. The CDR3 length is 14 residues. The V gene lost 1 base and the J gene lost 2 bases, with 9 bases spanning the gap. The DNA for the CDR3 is TGCGCCAGCAGTCAATGGACAGAAACCTACGAGCAGTACTTC. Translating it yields CASSQWTETYEQYF.

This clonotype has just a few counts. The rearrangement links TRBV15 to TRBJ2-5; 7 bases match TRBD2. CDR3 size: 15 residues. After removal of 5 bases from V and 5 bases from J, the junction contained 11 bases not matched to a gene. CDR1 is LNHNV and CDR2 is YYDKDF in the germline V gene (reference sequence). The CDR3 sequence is CATSPDRGVHETQYF. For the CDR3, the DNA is TGTGCCACCAGCCCGGACCGGGGGGTCCACGAGACCCAGTACTTC.

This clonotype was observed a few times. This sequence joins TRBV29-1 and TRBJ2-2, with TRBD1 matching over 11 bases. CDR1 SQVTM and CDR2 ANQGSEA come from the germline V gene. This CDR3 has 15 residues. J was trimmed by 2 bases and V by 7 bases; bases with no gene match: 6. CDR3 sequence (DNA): TGCAGCGCCATGGACAGGGGGCAAAACACCGGGGAGCTGTTTTTT. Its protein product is CSAMDRGQNTGELFF.

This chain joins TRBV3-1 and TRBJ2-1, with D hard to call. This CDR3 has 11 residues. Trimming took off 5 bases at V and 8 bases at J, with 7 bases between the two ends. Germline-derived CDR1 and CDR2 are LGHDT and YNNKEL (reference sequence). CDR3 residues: CASSEWDEQFF. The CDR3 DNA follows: TGTGCCAGCAGCGAGTGGGATGAGCAGTTCTTC.

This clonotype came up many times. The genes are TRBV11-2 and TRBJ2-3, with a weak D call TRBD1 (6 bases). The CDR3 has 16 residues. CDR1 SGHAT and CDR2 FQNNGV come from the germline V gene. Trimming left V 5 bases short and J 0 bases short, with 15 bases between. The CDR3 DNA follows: TGTGCCAGCAGCCTAGCTGGGGGCCTTAGCACAGATACGCAGTATTTT. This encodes CASSLAGGLSTDTQYF.

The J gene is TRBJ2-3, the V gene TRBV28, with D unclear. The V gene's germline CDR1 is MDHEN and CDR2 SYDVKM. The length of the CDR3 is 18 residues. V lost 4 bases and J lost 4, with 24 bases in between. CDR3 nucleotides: TGTGCCAGCAGTTCTCGAATGTGGCGGACGGACCTCCCAGATACGCAGTATTTT. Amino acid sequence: CASSSRMWRTDLPDTQYF. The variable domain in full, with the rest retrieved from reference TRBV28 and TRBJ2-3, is DVKVTQSSRYLVKRTGEKVFLECVQDMDHENMFWYRQDPGLGLRLIYFSYDVKMKEKGDIPEGYSVSREKKERFSLILESASTNQTSMYLCASSSRMWRTDLPDTQYFGPGTRLTVL.

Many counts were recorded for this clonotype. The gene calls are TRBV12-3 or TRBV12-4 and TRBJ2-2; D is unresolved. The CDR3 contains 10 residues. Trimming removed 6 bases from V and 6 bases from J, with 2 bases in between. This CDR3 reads CASSSGELFF. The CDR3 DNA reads TGTGCCAGCAGCTCCGGGGAGCTGTTTTTT.

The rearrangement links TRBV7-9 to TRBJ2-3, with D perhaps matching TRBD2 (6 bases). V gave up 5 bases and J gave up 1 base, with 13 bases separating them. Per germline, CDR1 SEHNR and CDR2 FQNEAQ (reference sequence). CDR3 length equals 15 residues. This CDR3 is CASSAPTGGTDTQYF. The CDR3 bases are TGTGCCAGCAGCGCCCCGACGGGGGGCACAGATACGCAGTATTTT.